This TCR beta chain is drawn from a study of blood T cell repertoires in COVID-19. Study as a whole: Collection of acute and convalescent COVID-19 samples took place in the United States, Italy and Spain.

As processed by the authors: Estimates of nucleated cell counts were drawn from the amplification of reference gene primers. Some clones are missing from TCRdb's copy, which holds only in-frame ones; the method was immunoSEQ multiplex PCR. That table gives V, J and clone size, and the DNA gave D and trimming. The table shows roughly 380,000 clones, with roughly 90% occurring only once. The material sequenced was PBMCs or T cells enriched from blood (not recorded which). The TCR sequence derives from a woman aged 25 to 45 who had been exposed to COVID-19.

The CDR3: CAWSKGADTEAFF. CDR3 in DNA: TGTGCCTGGAGTAAAGGGGCGGACACTGAAGCTTTCTTT. This rearrangement joins TRBV30 to TRBJ1-1; tentatively, D is TRBD1 (5 bases). Germline lookup yields CDR1 GTSNPN and CDR2 SVGIG (reference sequence). This CDR3 is 13 amino acids long. The V end was cut by 2 bases, the J end by 3 bases, with 10 bases between.